These T cell receptor beta chains were read from a single sample in a study of response to subunit inactivated influenza vaccine. TCRdb independently ran MiXCR on the RT-PCR reads; one entry per CDR3 protein. The sample holds hundreds of thousands of distinct CDR3 sequences, less than 20% seen once. Source: PBMCs from blood, taken 4 to 6 days after vaccination. The receptors shown here come from a man aged 50 to 59 who received an inactivated influenza vaccine. The conserved cysteine and the conserved F or W are not part of the CDR3 here.

v_gene: TRBV7-9; j_gene: TRBJ2-3; CDR3aa: ASTGTSDTDTQY
v_gene: TRBV6-5; j_gene: TRBJ2-3; CDR3aa: ASSLTGLDTDTQY
v_gene: TRBV20-1; j_gene: TRBJ2-7; CDR3aa: SARRRGYEQY
v_gene: TRBV7-2; j_gene: TRBJ1-6; CDR3aa: ASSLIRFSPLH
v_gene: TRBV20-1; j_gene: TRBJ2-3; CDR3aa: SADRTSLYTQY
v_gene: TRBV10-3; j_gene: TRBJ2-1; CDR3aa: AISTDDRLNEQF
v_gene: TRBV10-3; j_gene: TRBJ2-7; CDR3aa: AISETSGGYLYEQY
v_gene: TRBV4-2; j_gene: TRBJ2-3; CDR3aa: ASSQDDSRGSRGDTQY
v_gene: TRBV20-1; j_gene: TRBJ2-6; CDR3aa: SARAGSSGANVLT
v_gene: TRBV12-3/TRBV12-4; j_gene: TRBJ2-2; CDR3aa: ASSLRGRVTGELF
v_gene: TRBV15; j_gene: TRBJ2-1; CDR3aa: ATRPRLATYNEQF
v_gene: TRBV4-1; j_gene: TRBJ2-2; CDR3aa: ASRQDRGNTGELF
v_gene: TRBV20-1; j_gene: TRBJ1-3; CDR3aa: SARQSSGNTIY
v_gene: TRBV9; j_gene: TRBJ2-5; CDR3aa: ASSVSIGDRETQY
v_gene: TRBV18; j_gene: TRBJ1-4; CDR3aa: ASSPFLQGTANEKLF
v_gene: TRBV21-1; j_gene: TRBJ2-1; CDR3aa: ASSKVKGPPAYNEQF
v_gene: TRBV20-1; j_gene: TRBJ2-7; CDR3aa: SARDTSVPYEQY
v_gene: TRBV6-2/TRBV6-3; j_gene: TRBJ1-1; CDR3aa: ASSYSSEKVEAF
v_gene: TRBV24-1; j_gene: TRBJ2-5; CDR3aa: ATSQDRVSETQY
v_gene: TRBV7-2; j_gene: TRBJ2-7; CDR3aa: ASSLVIAYEQY
v_gene: TRBV20-1; j_gene: TRBJ2-7; CDR3aa: SARIRLADSYEQY
v_gene: TRBV6-2/TRBV6-3; j_gene: TRBJ2-7; CDR3aa: ASSYRPGGSYEQY
v_gene: TRBV20-1; j_gene: TRBJ2-7; CDR3aa: SARDSVPGQVYEQY
v_gene: TRBV25-1; j_gene: TRBJ1-1; CDR3aa: ASRGRMTEAF
v_gene: TRBV5-6; j_gene: TRBJ2-3; CDR3aa: ASSLSPGGGTDTQY
v_gene: TRBV11-2; j_gene: TRBJ2-5; CDR3aa: ASSTQTGRGQTQY
v_gene: TRBV24-1; j_gene: TRBJ2-3; CDR3aa: ATSVTGGPFRSTDTQY
v_gene: TRBV29-1; j_gene: TRBJ2-1; CDR3aa: SVENSDRGRF
v_gene: TRBV12-3/TRBV12-4; j_gene: TRBJ1-2; CDR3aa: ASSLRDKDGYT
v_gene: TRBV12-3/TRBV12-4; j_gene: TRBJ1-2; CDR3aa: ASSLGQAAGYT
v_gene: TRBV4-1; j_gene: TRBJ2-4; CDR3aa: ASSQPRTDNIQY
v_gene: TRBV4-2; j_gene: TRBJ1-4; CDR3aa: ASSRRQGFDEKLF
v_gene: TRBV28; j_gene: TRBJ2-3; CDR3aa: ASSSGSDTQY
v_gene: TRBV7-8; j_gene: TRBJ2-1; CDR3aa: ASSRLTGTLDYEQF
v_gene: TRBV5-1; j_gene: TRBJ2-7; CDR3aa: ASSSTAGVDEQY
v_gene: TRBV9; j_gene: TRBJ2-7; CDR3aa: ASSGRQEPYEQY